Below are 14 T cell receptor beta chains sequenced from a single sample in a study of OX40 agonist ivuxolimab in advanced cancers. Generated by immunoSEQ multiplex PCR, the TCRdb table keeps only in-frame clones and is missing some. The table lists 35,000 to 50,000 clones, about 81% of them singletons. The sequences come from CD4+ or CD8+ T cells sorted from blood, collected in a trial of the OX40 agonist ivuxolimab. These receptor sequences come from an adult with an advanced solid tumor such as melanoma, head and neck, liver or kidney cancer.

V is TRBV5-1 and J is TRBJ2-1; 9 positions match TRBD2. Germline assignment: CDR1 SGHRS and CDR2 YFSETQ. This CDR3 spans 15 amino acids. J lost 4 bases, V lost 3 bases, and 5 bases had no gene match. CDR3 protein: CASSSTSGHYNEQFF. The CDR3 coding sequence is TGCGCCAGCAGCTCGACTAGCGGACATTACAATGAGCAGTTCTTC.

The rearrangement joins TRBV15 to TRBJ2-2; a weak D match, TRBD1 (5 bases). Germline V lookup: CDR1 LNHNV, CDR2 YYDKDF (reference sequence). V was cut by 2 bases and J by 4 bases, with 8 bases left in between. The CDR3 loop spans 14 amino acids. The chain's CDR3 is CATSRQGFTGELFF. The DNA of the CDR3 is TGTGCCACCAGCAGACAGGGTTTCACCGGGGAGCTGTTTTTT.

In this sample, this clone turned up once. This CDR3 is CASSVWDGSYNYGYTF. CDR3 nucleotide sequence: TGTGCCAGCAGCGTCTGGGACGGATCTTATAACTATGGCTACACCTTC. The chain links TRBV9 to TRBJ1-2; a possible D gene is TRBD1 (5 bases). CDR1 is SGDLS and CDR2 is YYNGEE in the germline V gene. CDR3 size: 16 residues. Trimming pared 2 bases from V and 1 base from J, leaving 15 bases between.

The V gene is TRBV5-6, the J gene TRBJ2-7; possible D gene TRBD1, 5 bases. V was clipped by 0 bases and J by 7 bases, with 17 bases between them. Germline V gene sequence: CDR1 SGHDT, CDR2 YYEEEE. This CDR3 comprises 15 residues. This CDR3 is CASSLVGREQFEQYV. CDR3 nucleotide sequence: TGTGCCAGCAGCTTGGTTGGCAGGGAACAATTTGAGCAGTACGTC.

This clone rates as medium-sized. The rearrangement uses TRBV11-2 and TRBJ1-2, with D unresolved. This CDR3 region has 12 residues. Germline V lookup: CDR1 SGHAT, CDR2 FQNNGV. V lost 1 base to trimming and J lost 8 bases, with 8 bases between them. The CDR3, as DNA: TGTGCCAGCAGCTTAGCCCTGGGGGGCTACACCTTC. Protein product: CASSLALGGYTF.

This chain connects TRBV11-2 to TRBJ1-1; the D is unclear. This CDR3 contains 16 residues. Trimming took 1 base from V and 1 from J, leaving 13 bases between them. Germline V gives CDR1 SGHAT, CDR2 FQNNGV. The CDR3 coding sequence is TGTGCCAGCAGCTTAGGATTCAAGGGTGGGAACACTGAAGCTTTCTTT. Its protein product is CASSLGFKGGNTEAFF.

The chain recombines TRBV9 with TRBJ2-5; 7 nucleotides align to TRBD2. The CDR3 runs to 15 residues. CDR1 and CDR2 from the germline V gene are SGDLS and YYNGEE. V was clipped by 4 bases and J by 7 bases; unmatched bases: 13. The CDR3 nucleotides are TGTGCCAGCAGCTCTACCTTTGGGGGGGTGTTGACCCAGTACTTC. Amino acid sequence: CASSSTFGGVLTQYF.

V is TRBV7-8 and J is TRBJ2-7; D perhaps matches TRBD1 (5 bases). This CDR3 region has 13 residues. Germline assignment: CDR1 SGHVS and CDR2 FQNEAQ. V shed 5 bases and J shed 8 bases, with 16 bases lying between them. This chain's CDR3 is CASSADSPNKQYF. DNA for the CDR3: TGTGCCAGCAGCGCCGACAGCCCCAATAAGCAGTACTTC.

V and J are TRBV11-2 and TRBJ2-2, with 11 bases that match TRBD2. Trimming cost V 5 bases and J 2 bases; bases outside gene matches: 4. Germline-derived CDR1 and CDR2 are SGHAT and FQNNGV. CDR3 length: 16 residues. The CDR3 coding sequence is TGTGCCAGCAGCAAGGGACTAGCGGATAACACCGGGGAGCTGTTTTTT. Protein: CASSKGLADNTGELFF. Variable domain in full (rest from reference TRBV11-2 and TRBJ2-2): EAGVAQSPRYKIIEKRQSVAFWCNPISGHATLYWYQQILGQGPKLLIQFQNNGVVDDSQLPKDRFSAERLKGVDSTLKIQPAKLEDSAVYLCASSKGLADNTGELFFGEGSRLTVL.

V usage is TRBV6-5 and J usage is TRBJ2-7; 12 nucleotides agree with TRBD1. Germline V gives CDR1 MNHEY, CDR2 SVGAGI. The ends lost 1 base at V and 6 bases at J; junction bases unmatched: 1. The CDR3 consists of 14 residues. CDR3: CASSYWDRGLEQYF. Written as DNA, the CDR3 is TGTGCCAGCAGTTACTGGGACAGGGGGCTCGAGCAGTACTTC.

This chain links TRBV11-2 with TRBJ1-4; D is undetermined. Per germline, CDR1 SGHAT and CDR2 FQNNGV. The CDR3 is 14 amino acids. The germline V and J ends were trimmed by 2 bases and 1 base, with 5 bases remaining between them. The CDR3 spells CASSLWGTNEKLFF. The CDR3 DNA is TGTGCCAGCAGCTTATGGGGAACTAATGAAAAACTGTTTTTT.

The gene calls are TRBV10-3 and TRBJ1-1; D not resolved. There are 15 residues in the CDR3. The V end was cut by 0 bases, the J end by 5 bases, with 13 bases between. Germline lookup yields CDR1 ENHRY and CDR2 SYGVKD. CDR3 protein: CAISESFSFGTEAFF. As DNA, the CDR3 is TGTGCCATCAGTGAGTCATTTTCGTTCGGTACTGAAGCTTTCTTT.

The DNA for the CDR3 is TGTGCCAGCAGCTTATGGGGGGCCACTGAAGCTTTCTTT. Translated, it gives CASSLWGATEAFF. This rearrangement joins TRBV7-9 to TRBJ1-1; the D gene is possibly TRBD1 (6 bases). CDR3 length: 13 residues. V was clipped by 2 bases and J by 4 bases, with 8 bases between them. From germline, CDR1 is SEHNR and CDR2 FQNEAQ (reference sequence).

The chain has TRBV10-3 and TRBJ1-4; D ambiguous. The V end lost 0 bases, the J end lost 3 bases, and 14 bases lay between the germline ends. There are 17 residues in the CDR3. Germline V gene sequence: CDR1 ENHRY, CDR2 SYGVKD. The CDR3 DNA is TGTGCCATCAGTGAGTCGGCAGGTGTTCGGGCTAATGAAAAACTGTTTTTT. Translating it yields CAISESAGVRANEKLFF.